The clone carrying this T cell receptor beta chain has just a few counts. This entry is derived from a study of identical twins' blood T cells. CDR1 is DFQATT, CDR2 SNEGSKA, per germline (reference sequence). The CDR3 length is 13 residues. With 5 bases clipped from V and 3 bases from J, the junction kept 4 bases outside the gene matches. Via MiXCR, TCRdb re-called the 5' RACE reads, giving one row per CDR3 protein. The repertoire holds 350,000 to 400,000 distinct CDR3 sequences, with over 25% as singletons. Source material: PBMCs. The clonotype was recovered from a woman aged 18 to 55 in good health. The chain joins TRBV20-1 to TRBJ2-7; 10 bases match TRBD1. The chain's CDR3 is CSAWDRGYYEQYF. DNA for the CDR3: TGCAGTGCTTGGGACAGGGGATACTACGAGCAGTACTTC.